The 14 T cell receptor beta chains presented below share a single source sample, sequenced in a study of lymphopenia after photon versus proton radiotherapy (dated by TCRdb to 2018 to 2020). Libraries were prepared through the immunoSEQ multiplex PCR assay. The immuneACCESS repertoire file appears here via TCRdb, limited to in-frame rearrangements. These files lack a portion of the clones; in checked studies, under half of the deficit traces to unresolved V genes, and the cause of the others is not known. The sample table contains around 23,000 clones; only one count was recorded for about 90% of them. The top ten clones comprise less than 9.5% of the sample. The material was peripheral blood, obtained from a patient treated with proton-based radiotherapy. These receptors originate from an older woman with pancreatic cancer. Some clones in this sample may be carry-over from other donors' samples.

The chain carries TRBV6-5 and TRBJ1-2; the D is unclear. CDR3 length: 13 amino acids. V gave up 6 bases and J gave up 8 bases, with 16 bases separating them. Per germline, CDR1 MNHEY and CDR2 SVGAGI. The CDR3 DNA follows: TGTGCCAGCAGCCTATCGCCCCGGCGGGGCTACACCTTC. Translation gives CASSLSPRRGYTF.

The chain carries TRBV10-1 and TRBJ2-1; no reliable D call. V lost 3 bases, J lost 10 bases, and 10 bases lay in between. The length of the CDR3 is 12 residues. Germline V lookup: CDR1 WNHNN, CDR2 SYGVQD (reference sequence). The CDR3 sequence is CASSERRLEQFF. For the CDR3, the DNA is TGCGCCAGCAGTGAAAGGCGACTCGAGCAGTTCTTC.

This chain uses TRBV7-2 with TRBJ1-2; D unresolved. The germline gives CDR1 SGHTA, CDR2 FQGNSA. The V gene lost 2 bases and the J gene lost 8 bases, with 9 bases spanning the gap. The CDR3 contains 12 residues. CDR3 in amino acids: CASSLMGNGYTF. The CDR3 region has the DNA TGTGCCAGCAGCTTAATGGGAAACGGCTACACCTTC.

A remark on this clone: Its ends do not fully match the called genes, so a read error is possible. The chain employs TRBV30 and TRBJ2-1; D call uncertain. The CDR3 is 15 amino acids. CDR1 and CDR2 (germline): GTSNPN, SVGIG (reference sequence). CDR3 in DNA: TGTGCCTGGAGTGAAGGCGGCGGCTCCTACAATAAGCAGTTCTTC. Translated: CAWSEGGGSYNKQFF.

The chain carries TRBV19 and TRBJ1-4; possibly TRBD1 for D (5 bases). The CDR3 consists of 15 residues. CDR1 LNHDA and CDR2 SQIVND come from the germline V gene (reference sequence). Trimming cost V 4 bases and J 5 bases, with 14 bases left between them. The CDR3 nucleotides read TGTGCCAGTAGTAAGGAAGGAAGGGGCAATGAAAAACTGTTTTTT. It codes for CASSKEGRGNEKLFF.

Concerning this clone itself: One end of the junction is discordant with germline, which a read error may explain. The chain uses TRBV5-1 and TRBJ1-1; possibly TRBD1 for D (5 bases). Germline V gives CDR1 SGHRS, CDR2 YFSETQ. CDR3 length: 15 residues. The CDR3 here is CASSPGGAVNTEAFF. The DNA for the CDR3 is TGCGCCAGCAGCCCCGGGGGAGCGGTGAATACTGAAGCTTTCTTT.

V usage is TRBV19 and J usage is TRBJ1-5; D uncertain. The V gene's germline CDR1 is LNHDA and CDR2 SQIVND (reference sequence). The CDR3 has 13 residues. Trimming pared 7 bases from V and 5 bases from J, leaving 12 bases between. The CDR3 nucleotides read TGTGCCAGTAAAGAAGGGTTTTATCAGCCCCAGCATTTT. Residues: CASKEGFYQPQHF.

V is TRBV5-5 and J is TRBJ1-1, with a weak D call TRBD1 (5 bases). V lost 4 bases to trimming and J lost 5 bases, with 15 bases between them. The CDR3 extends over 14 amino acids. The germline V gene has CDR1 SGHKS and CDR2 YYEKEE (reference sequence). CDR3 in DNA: TGTGCCAGCAGCCGGGGCGGGGGTAGAACTGAAGCTTTCTTT. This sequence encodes CASSRGGGRTEAFF.

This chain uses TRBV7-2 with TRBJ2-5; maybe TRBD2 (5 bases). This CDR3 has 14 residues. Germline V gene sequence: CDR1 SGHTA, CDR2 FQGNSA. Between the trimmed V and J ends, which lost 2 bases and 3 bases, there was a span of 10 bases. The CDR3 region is CASSLRVREETQYF. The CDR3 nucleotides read TGTGCCAGCAGCTTACGGGTGAGGGAAGAGACCCAGTACTTC.

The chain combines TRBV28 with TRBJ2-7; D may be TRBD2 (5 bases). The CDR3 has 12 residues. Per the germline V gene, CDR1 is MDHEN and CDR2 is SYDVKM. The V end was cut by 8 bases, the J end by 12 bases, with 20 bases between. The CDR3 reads CASGTGERFGYF. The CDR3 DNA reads TGTGCCAGCGGCACCGGGGAACGCTTTGGGTACTTC.

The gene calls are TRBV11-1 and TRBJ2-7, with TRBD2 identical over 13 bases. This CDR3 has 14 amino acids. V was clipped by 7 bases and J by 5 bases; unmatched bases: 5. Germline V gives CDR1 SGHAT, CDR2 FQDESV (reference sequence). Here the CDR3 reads CASTDGTSGNEQYF. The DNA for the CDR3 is TGTGCCAGCACCGACGGGACTAGCGGGAACGAGCAGTACTTC. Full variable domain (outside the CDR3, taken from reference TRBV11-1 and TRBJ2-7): EAEVAQSPRYKITEKSQAVAFWCDPISGHATLYWYRQILGQGPELLVQFQDESVVDDSQLPKDRFSAERLKGVDSTLKIQPAELGDSAMYLCASTDGTSGNEQYFGPGTRLTVT.

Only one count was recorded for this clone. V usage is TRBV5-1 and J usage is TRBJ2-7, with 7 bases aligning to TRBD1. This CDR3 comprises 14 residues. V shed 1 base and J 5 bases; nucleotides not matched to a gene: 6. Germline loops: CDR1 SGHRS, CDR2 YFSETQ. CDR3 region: CASSLRGGDDEQYF. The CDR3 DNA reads TGCGCCAGCAGCTTGCGAGGGGGCGACGACGAGCAGTACTTC.

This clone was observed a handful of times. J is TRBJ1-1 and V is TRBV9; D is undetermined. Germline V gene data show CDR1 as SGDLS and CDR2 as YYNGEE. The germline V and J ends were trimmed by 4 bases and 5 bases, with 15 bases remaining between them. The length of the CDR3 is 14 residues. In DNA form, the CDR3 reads TGTGCCAGCAGCCCAAGGGAGGGTAGGACTGAAGCTTTCTTT. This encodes CASSPREGRTEAFF. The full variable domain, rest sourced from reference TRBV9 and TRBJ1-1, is DSGVTQTPKHLITATGQRVTLRCSPRSGDLSVYWYQQSLDQGLQFLIQYYNGEERAKGNILERFSAQQFPDLHSELNLSSLELGDSALYFCASSPREGRTEAFFGQGTRLTVV.

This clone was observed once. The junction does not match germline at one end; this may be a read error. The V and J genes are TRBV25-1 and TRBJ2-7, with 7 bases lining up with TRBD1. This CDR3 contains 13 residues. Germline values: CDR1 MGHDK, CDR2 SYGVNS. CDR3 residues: CASSEQQWTGTFF. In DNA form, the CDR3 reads TGTGCCAGCAGTGAACAACAATGGACAGGTACTTTCTTC.